The rows below give T cell receptor beta chains drawn from one sample of a study of regulatory T cells in long-lasting Graves disease. TCRdb recomputed calls from the multiplex PCR reads with MiXCR, one row per CDR3 protein. The table includes 360,000 or so distinct CDR3 sequences, roughly 10% detected once. This same sample was also part of a study on T cells in Graves' hyperthyroidism and ophthalmopathy.

This specimen consisted of peripheral blood mononuclear cells (PBMCs), obtained at new diagnosis, from a patient treated with antithyroid drugs. The receptors shown here come from a woman aged 18-35 years with Graves disease. CDR3s include the opening cysteine and the closing phenylalanine or tryptophan. The D gene is left open where the match is weak. Rows may omit the clone size; those that give it use once, few, many or a size class.

j_call: TRBJ1-2; d_call: TRBD1; clone_size: many; cdr3_length: 14; v_call: TRBV15; cdr3_nt: TGTGCCACCATCCTTAGGACAGGGGGCCATGGCTACACCTTC; cdr3_aa: CATILRTGGHGYTF
j_call: TRBJ2-3; d_call: -; clone_size: -; cdr3_length: 17; v_call: TRBV4-1; cdr3_nt: TGCGCCAGCAGCCAGGGACTCCCGGGAACAAAATGGGATACGCAGTATTTT; cdr3_aa: CASSQGLPGTKWDTQYF
j_call: TRBJ2-5; d_call: -; clone_size: many; cdr3_length: 14; v_call: TRBV15; cdr3_nt: TGTGCCACCAGCCACATTACAGGGTTAGAGACCCAGTACTTC; cdr3_aa: CATSHITGLETQYF
j_call: TRBJ2-3; d_call: -; clone_size: many; cdr3_length: 15; v_call: TRBV7-9; cdr3_nt: TGTGCCAGCAGCTCCCCGGGGACATACACAGATACGCAGTATTTT; cdr3_aa: CASSSPGTYTDTQYF
j_call: TRBJ2-1; d_call: -; clone_size: many; cdr3_length: 15; v_call: TRBV13; cdr3_nt: TGTGCCAGCAGCTTTTTTAGCGGAGCCTACAATGAGCAGTTCTTC; cdr3_aa: CASSFFSGAYNEQFF
j_call: TRBJ1-2; d_call: -; clone_size: many; cdr3_length: 12; v_call: TRBV6-9; cdr3_nt: TGTGCCAGCAGTTACGGGATCCGGGGCTACACCTTC; cdr3_aa: CASSYGIRGYTF
j_call: TRBJ1-5; d_call: TRBD1; clone_size: many; cdr3_length: 16; v_call: TRBV7-2; cdr3_nt: TGTGCCAGCAGCCCCCGGACAGGTTATAGCAATCAGCCCCAGCATTTT; cdr3_aa: CASSPRTGYSNQPQHF
j_call: TRBJ2-7; d_call: -; clone_size: -; cdr3_length: 13; v_call: TRBV29-1; cdr3_nt: TGCAGCGTTCAGGAGACTGTCACCTACGAGCAGTACTTC; cdr3_aa: CSVQETVTYEQYF
j_call: TRBJ2-1; d_call: TRBD2; clone_size: few; cdr3_length: 12; v_call: TRBV11-2; cdr3_nt: TGTGCCAGCAGCTTAGATCGGGGGGGCGGGTTCTTC; cdr3_aa: CASSLDRGGGFF
j_call: TRBJ1-3; d_call: -; clone_size: many; cdr3_length: 13; v_call: TRBV20-1; cdr3_nt: TGCAGTGTACTGGGACGGATGGGAAACACCATATATTTT; cdr3_aa: CSVLGRMGNTIYF
j_call: TRBJ1-5; d_call: -; clone_size: -; cdr3_length: 16; v_call: TRBV6-5; cdr3_nt: TGTGCCAGCAGTTACATAGCCGGGGTTAGCAATCAGCCTCAGCATTTT; cdr3_aa: CASSYIAGVSNQPQHF
j_call: TRBJ1-1; d_call: -; clone_size: many; cdr3_length: 15; v_call: TRBV3-1; cdr3_nt: TGTGCCAGCAGCCAAGAAGGACCCCGGGTGGCTGAAGCTTTCTTT; cdr3_aa: CASSQEGPRVAEAFF
j_call: TRBJ2-1; d_call: -; clone_size: -; cdr3_length: 16; v_call: TRBV27; cdr3_nt: TGTGCCAGCAGTTTAGCCGGGACTCAGATATACAATGAGCAGTTCTTC; cdr3_aa: CASSLAGTQIYNEQFF
j_call: TRBJ1-3; d_call: -; clone_size: few; cdr3_length: 16; v_call: TRBV9; cdr3_nt: TGTGCCAGCAGCGTCTTTCCGGTTGGGACGGGAAACACCATATATTTT; cdr3_aa: CASSVFPVGTGNTIYF
j_call: TRBJ2-2; d_call: TRBD2; clone_size: many; cdr3_length: 14; v_call: TRBV6-1; cdr3_nt: TGTGCCAGCAGGCGCCCGGGGGGCACCGGGGAGCTGTTTTTT; cdr3_aa: CASRRPGGTGELFF
j_call: TRBJ1-1; d_call: -; clone_size: many; cdr3_length: 12; v_call: TRBV28; cdr3_nt: TGTGCCAGCAGTTTAGACTGGACTGAAGCTTTCTTT; cdr3_aa: CASSLDWTEAFF
j_call: TRBJ2-3; d_call: -; clone_size: many; cdr3_length: 19; v_call: TRBV5-6; cdr3_nt: TGTGCCAGCAGCTTGGCATATGTATCGGGACCCAGGGTCGCAGATACGCAGTATTTT; cdr3_aa: CASSLAYVSGPRVADTQYF
j_call: TRBJ1-4; d_call: -; clone_size: many; cdr3_length: 14; v_call: TRBV7-2; cdr3_nt: TGTGCCAGCAGCTTAGTAACAGACAATGAAAAACTGTTTTTT; cdr3_aa: CASSLVTDNEKLFF
j_call: TRBJ2-3; d_call: -; clone_size: many; cdr3_length: 15; v_call: TRBV20-1; cdr3_nt: TGCAGTGCTAAATATAGCGTTTGGGTAACAGATACGCAGTATTTT; cdr3_aa: CSAKYSVWVTDTQYF
j_call: TRBJ2-5; d_call: TRBD2; clone_size: few; cdr3_length: 16; v_call: TRBV7-9; cdr3_nt: TGTGCCAGCAGCTCGACACTAGCGCGCAGCCAAGAGACCCAGTACTTC; cdr3_aa: CASSSTLARSQETQYF
j_call: TRBJ2-3; d_call: -; clone_size: many; cdr3_length: 14; v_call: TRBV6-1; cdr3_nt: TGTGCCAGCAAGATTACGGGGAGCACAGATACGCAGTATTTT; cdr3_aa: CASKITGSTDTQYF
j_call: TRBJ2-1; d_call: -; clone_size: -; cdr3_length: 11; v_call: TRBV2; cdr3_nt: TGTGCCAGCAGTGTGGAGAATGAGCAGTTCTTC; cdr3_aa: CASSVENEQFF
j_call: TRBJ2-5; d_call: -; clone_size: many; cdr3_length: 16; v_call: TRBV10-2; cdr3_nt: TGCGCCAGCAGTGAGAGCTTGGGCAGATTCCAAGAGACCCAGTACTTC; cdr3_aa: CASSESLGRFQETQYF
j_call: TRBJ2-1; d_call: -; clone_size: many; cdr3_length: 16; v_call: TRBV5-1; cdr3_nt: TGTGCCAGCAGCTTGTTGAGCTCCCTCTCCTACAATGAGCAGTTCTTC; cdr3_aa: CASSLLSSLSYNEQFF
j_call: TRBJ2-3; d_call: -; clone_size: many; cdr3_length: 16; v_call: TRBV2; cdr3_nt: TGTGCCAGCAGTCCCCGATCCTGGGGCTGGACAGATACGCAGTATTTT; cdr3_aa: CASSPRSWGWTDTQYF
j_call: TRBJ1-6; d_call: -; clone_size: few; cdr3_length: 14; v_call: TRBV4-3; cdr3_nt: TGCGCCAGCAGCCAAGGGGGCGCAAATTCACCCCTCCACTTT; cdr3_aa: CASSQGGANSPLHF
j_call: TRBJ2-3; d_call: -; clone_size: many; cdr3_length: 12; v_call: TRBV20-1; cdr3_nt: TGCAGTGCTAGAGCCGGGACGGATACGCAGTATTTT; cdr3_aa: CSARAGTDTQYF
j_call: TRBJ2-7; d_call: TRBD2; clone_size: many; cdr3_length: 16; v_call: TRBV12-5; cdr3_nt: TGTGCTAGTGGTTTGTCACTAGCGGGTGCTTTACCCGAGCAGTACTTC; cdr3_aa: CASGLSLAGALPEQYF
j_call: TRBJ2-3; d_call: -; clone_size: -; cdr3_length: 13; v_call: TRBV5-1; cdr3_nt: TGCGCCAGCAGCTTGGGGTTCCGAGATACGCAGTATTTT; cdr3_aa: CASSLGFRDTQYF
j_call: TRBJ2-3; d_call: TRBD2; clone_size: few; cdr3_length: 16; v_call: TRBV6-5; cdr3_nt: TGTGCCAGCAGTTACAGCCTAGCGGGAGTGAAAGATACGCAGTATTTT; cdr3_aa: CASSYSLAGVKDTQYF
j_call: TRBJ2-3; d_call: -; clone_size: few; cdr3_length: 14; v_call: TRBV2; cdr3_nt: TGTGCCAGCAAGAGGGGGGGGGGCTGGGATACGCAGTATTTT; cdr3_aa: CASKRGGGWDTQYF
j_call: TRBJ2-3; d_call: -; clone_size: many; cdr3_length: 12; v_call: TRBV19; cdr3_nt: TGTGCCAGTGAAGGGGACACAGATACGCAGTATTTT; cdr3_aa: CASEGDTDTQYF
j_call: TRBJ2-7; d_call: TRBD2; clone_size: few; cdr3_length: 14; v_call: TRBV12-3/TRBV12-4; cdr3_nt: TGTGCCAGCAGTGAGCGGGAACCCTCCTACGAGCAGTACTTC; cdr3_aa: CASSEREPSYEQYF
j_call: TRBJ2-2; d_call: -; clone_size: few; cdr3_length: 13; v_call: TRBV7-9; cdr3_nt: TGTGCCAGCAGCGTCCGAATCACCGGGGAGCTGTTCTTT; cdr3_aa: CASSVRITGELFF
j_call: TRBJ2-1; d_call: -; clone_size: -; cdr3_length: 17; v_call: TRBV7-9; cdr3_nt: TGTGCCAGCAGCTCCCAGTGGCCGCGGAGCTCCTACAATGAGCAGTTCTTC; cdr3_aa: CASSSQWPRSSYNEQFF
j_call: TRBJ2-3; d_call: TRBD2; clone_size: -; cdr3_length: 12; v_call: TRBV28; cdr3_nt: TGTGCCAGCAGTTCGGGACTAGTAAATGGGTATTTT; cdr3_aa: CASSSGLVNGYF